These 11 T cell receptor beta chains were sequenced from one sample in a study of cytomegalovirus exposure and HLA in healthy donors. Both 60 Vbeta primers and 13 Jbeta primers went into the PCR. Method: immunoSEQ multiplex PCR; TCRdb's copy keeps in-frame clones and lacks some. The repertoire has over 100,000 clones, about 80% of them found once; the top ten carry approximately 2%. Sequenced material: PBMCs. The receptors stem from a human donor in good health.

This chain joins TRBV19 and TRBJ2-1, with 8 bases matching TRBD2. The CDR3 consists of 13 residues. The germline CDR1 and CDR2 sequences are LNHDA and SQIVND (reference sequence). J gave up 8 bases and V 6 bases, and 6 bases lay outside the gene matches. The DNA of the CDR3 is TGTGCCAGTAGACCGGGACTAGGTTATGAGCAGTTCTTC. Protein product: CASRPGLGYEQFF.

This chain uses TRBV19 with TRBJ1-2, with 7 bases fitting TRBD1. Looked up from germline, CDR1 is LNHDA and CDR2 is SQIVND (reference sequence). The CDR3 is 14 amino acids. With V trimmed by 5 bases and J by 8 bases, 11 bases remained unmatched. The DNA for the CDR3 is TGTGCCAGTAGTCCCCGAGAGGGGGCGCGCGGCTACACCTTC. This codes for CASSPREGARGYTF.

The chain recombines TRBV5-1 with TRBJ2-7; 9 bases align to TRBD1. The CDR3 runs 15 residues. Per germline, CDR1 SGHRS and CDR2 YFSETQ. V was clipped by 0 bases and J by 6 bases; unmatched bases: 7. The CDR3 reads CASSLALGQGFEQYF. The CDR3 DNA reads as TGCGCCAGCAGCTTGGCCTTGGGACAGGGCTTCGAGCAGTACTTC.

This clone was recorded once. The CDR3 region has the DNA TGTGCCAGCAGTCCCATTCGTCGATTAACAGGGGGTGGCGAGCAGTACTTC. This codes for CASSPIRRLTGGGEQYF. This chain uses TRBV27 with TRBJ2-7; 8 positions match TRBD1. The germline gives CDR1 MNHEY, CDR2 SMNVEV (reference sequence). This CDR3 has 17 amino acids. V lost 5 bases, J lost 6 bases, and 18 bases stayed unmatched.

This chain uses TRBV27 with TRBJ2-2; D remains unclear. The V end was cut by 4 bases, the J end by 1 base, with 4 bases between. This CDR3 contains 13 residues. Germline assignment: CDR1 MNHEY and CDR2 SMNVEV (reference sequence). The CDR3 region is CASSSRNTGELFF. Here the CDR3 DNA reads TGTGCCAGCAGTTCGCGGAACACCGGGGAGCTGTTTTTT.

This clone was found a few times. The chain is built from TRBV6-1 and TRBJ2-2; 7 nucleotides match TRBD1. The V and J ends lost 6 bases and 3 bases, in that order; junction bases with no gene match: 4. Germline assignment: CDR1 MNHNS and CDR2 SASEGT. The CDR3 length is 14 residues. The CDR3 DNA follows: TGTGCCAGCAGCCACGGGACAGACACCGGGGAGCTGTTTTTT. It yields the protein CASSHGTDTGELFF.

The V gene is TRBV7-2, the J gene TRBJ2-7, with D perhaps matching TRBD1 (5 bases). The germline V and J ends were trimmed by 1 base and 9 bases, with 19 bases remaining between them. CDR3 size: 15 residues. The germline CDR1 and CDR2 sequences are SGHTA and FQGNSA. CDR3 nucleotide sequence: TGTGCCAGCAGCTTAGACGCTAGGGGCAGGGTAGGGCAGTACTTC. This encodes CASSLDARGRVGQYF. The full variable domain, its missing parts supplied by reference TRBV7-2 and TRBJ2-7, is GAGVSQSPSNKVTEKGKDVELRCDPISGHTALYWYRQSLGQGLEFLIYFQGNSAPDKSGLPSDRFSAERTGGSVSTLTIQRTQQEDSAVYLCASSLDARGRVGQYFGPGTRLTVT.

The gene calls are TRBV28 and TRBJ2-4, with TRBD1 matching over 9 bases. V trimming: 8 bases; J trimming: 4 bases; junction bases outside the gene matches: 0. The CDR3 length is 12 residues. Germline CDR1 is MDHEN and CDR2 is SYDVKM. In nucleotides, the CDR3 is TGTGCCAGCGGGACAGGGAAAAACATTCAGTACTTC. It codes for CASGTGKNIQYF.

The V call is TRBV28, the J call TRBJ2-7; D is unclear. Germline CDR1 reads MDHEN; CDR2 reads SYDVKM. Deletions cut 5 bases from V and 7 bases from J, with 18 bases between. The CDR3 runs to 14 residues. CDR3: CASSRSTAFGEQYF. DNA for the CDR3: TGTGCCAGCAGTCGTTCGACGGCGTTCGGGGAGCAGTACTTC. Complete variable domain (other parts from reference TRBV28 and TRBJ2-7): DVKVTQSSRYLVKRTGEKVFLECVQDMDHENMFWYRQDPGLGLRLIYFSYDVKMKEKGDIPEGYSVSREKKERFSLILESASTNQTSMYLCASSRSTAFGEQYFGPGTRLTVT.

The chain carries TRBV30 and TRBJ1-1, with 7 nucleotides matching TRBD1. The length of the CDR3 is 13 residues. V was pared by 7 bases and J by 0 bases, with 5 bases of the junction left unmatched. Per the germline V gene, CDR1 is GTSNPN and CDR2 is SVGIG (reference sequence). Here the CDR3 DNA reads TGTGCCTTAAACAGGGGAATGAACACTGAAGCTTTCTTT. Amino acid sequence: CALNRGMNTEAFF.

The chain is built from TRBV15 and TRBJ2-5; the D is unclear. V was clipped by 3 bases and J by 3 bases, with 11 bases between them. The CDR3 extends over 14 amino acids. Per the germline V gene, CDR1 is LNHNV and CDR2 is YYDKDF (reference sequence). The CDR3 nucleotides read TGTGCCACCAGCAGCTCCGATGGCAAAGAGACCCAGTACTTC. Residues: CATSSSDGKETQYF.